This T cell receptor (beta chain) originates from a study of pediatric ulcerative colitis. Study-wide results and limits: Repertoires came from total lymphocyte DNA, so rare subsets like regulatory T cells may be missed. Two rectal clonotypes were found only in ulcerative colitis patients, all of them.

As to this clone: Antigen unknown.

The assay was immunoSEQ multiplex PCR, and TCRdb's table has in-frame clones only and misses some. This table holds roughly 17,000 clones, roughly 70% found once. The rectum was sampled with one to two pinch biopsies at colonoscopy. CDR3 length: 15 residues. Germline V gene sequence: CDR1 ENHRY, CDR2 SYGVKD. V lost 2 bases and J lost 4; bases outside the gene matches: 4. The chain is built from TRBV10-3 and TRBJ2-1; 8 bases align to TRBD2. This TCR came from a girl between 5 and 17 years old with moderate ulcerative colitis. The sample comprised gut tissue. CDR3 in amino acids: CAISERGGDYNEQFF. In nucleotides, the CDR3 is TGTGCCATCAGTGAGCGGGGGGGAGATTACAATGAGCAGTTCTTC.